Given below is one T cell receptor (beta chain) in context. TCRdb reprocessed the 5' RACE reads with MiXCR, giving one entry per CDR3 protein. The sample shows about half a million distinct CDR3 sequences, roughly 18% of them seen only once. This entry belongs to a study of T-cell memory formation after mild COVID-19. The CDR3 is 15 residues long. V was pared by 6 bases and J by 4 bases, with 7 bases of the junction left unmatched. CDR1 and CDR2 (germline): SGHTA, FQGTGA. This clonotype originated in an adult woman who had mild COVID-19 (a few samples of this study predate the infection). Cell type and time point are not known. Sequences were obtained from PBMCs or a T cell subset sorted from them (not recorded which). The rearrangement joins TRBV7-3 to TRBJ2-1; 9 bases fit TRBD2. CDR3: CASSLSGRLYNEQFF. The CDR3 DNA follows: TGTGCCAGCAGTTTGAGCGGGAGGCTTTACAATGAGCAGTTCTTC.